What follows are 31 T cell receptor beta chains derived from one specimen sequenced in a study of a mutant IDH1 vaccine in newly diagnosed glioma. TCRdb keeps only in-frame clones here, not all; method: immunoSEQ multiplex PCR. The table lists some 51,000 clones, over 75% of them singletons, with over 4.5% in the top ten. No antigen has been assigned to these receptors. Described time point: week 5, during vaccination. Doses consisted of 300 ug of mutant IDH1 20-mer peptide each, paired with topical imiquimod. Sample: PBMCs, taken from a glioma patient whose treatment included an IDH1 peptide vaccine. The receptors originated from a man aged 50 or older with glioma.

The CDR3: CASSLGGGEQYF. The CDR3 nucleotides read TGTGCCAGCAGTTTAGGAGGGGGCGAGCAGTACTTC. This chain links TRBV28 with TRBJ2-7; either TRBD1 or TRBD2 may supply D (6 bases each). The V and J ends lost 2 bases and 6 bases respectively, with 8 bases between them. The CDR3 runs to 12 residues. CDR1 and CDR2 from the germline V gene are MDHEN and SYDVKM.

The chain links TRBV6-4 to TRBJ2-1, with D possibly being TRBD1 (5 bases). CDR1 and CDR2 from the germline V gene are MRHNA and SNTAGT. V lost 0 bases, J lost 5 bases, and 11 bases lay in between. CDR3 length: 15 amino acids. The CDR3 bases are TGTGCCAGCAGTGACTCGGGTCAGGGCAACAATGAGCAGTTCTTC. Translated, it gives CASSDSGQGNNEQFF.

This chain's CDR3 is CSVRPAGGNTIYF. The CDR3 nucleotides are TGCAGCGTTCGACCGGCCGGGGGAAACACCATATATTTT. J is TRBJ1-3 and V is TRBV29-1, with D unresolved. The CDR3 has 13 amino acids. The V end lost 5 bases, the J end lost 4 bases, and 12 bases lay between the germline ends. Germline assignment: CDR1 SQVTM and CDR2 ANQGSEA. Filled out from reference TRBV29-1 and TRBJ1-3, the complete variable domain reads SAVISQKPSRDICQRGTSLTIQCQVDSQVTMMFWYRQQPGQSLTLIATANQGSEATYESGFVIDKFPISRPNLTFSTLTVSNMSPEDSSIYLCSVRPAGGNTIYFGEGSWLTVV.

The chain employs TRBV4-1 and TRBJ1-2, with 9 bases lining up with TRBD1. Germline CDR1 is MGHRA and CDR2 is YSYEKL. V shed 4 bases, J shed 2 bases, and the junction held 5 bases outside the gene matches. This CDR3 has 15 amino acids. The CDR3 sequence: CASSRSGQGNYGYTF. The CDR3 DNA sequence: TGCGCCAGCAGCCGCTCCGGACAGGGGAACTATGGCTACACCTTC.

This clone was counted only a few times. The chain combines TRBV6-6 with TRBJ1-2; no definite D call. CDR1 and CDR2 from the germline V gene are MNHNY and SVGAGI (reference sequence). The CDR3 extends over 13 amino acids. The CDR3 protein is CAALQTESYGYTF. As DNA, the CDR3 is TGTGCTGCTCTACAAACCGAGAGCTATGGCTACACCTTC.

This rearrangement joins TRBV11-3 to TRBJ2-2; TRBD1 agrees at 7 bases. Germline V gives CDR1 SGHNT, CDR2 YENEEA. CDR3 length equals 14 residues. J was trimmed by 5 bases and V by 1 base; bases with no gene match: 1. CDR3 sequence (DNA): TGTGCCAGCAGCTTAGCGGGACAGACCGGGGAGCTGTTTTTT. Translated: CASSLAGQTGELFF.

CDR3 DNA sequence: TGCGCCAGCAGTGGGGGACAGGGGGCCGGCTACACCTTC. Translating it yields CASSGGQGAGYTF. The rearrangement links TRBV10-1 to TRBJ1-2; 12 bases are a match to TRBD1. This CDR3 region has 13 residues. Germline V gives CDR1 WNHNN, CDR2 SYGVQD (reference sequence). The junction had 2 bases not matched to a gene; V was cut back by 4 bases and J by 8 bases.

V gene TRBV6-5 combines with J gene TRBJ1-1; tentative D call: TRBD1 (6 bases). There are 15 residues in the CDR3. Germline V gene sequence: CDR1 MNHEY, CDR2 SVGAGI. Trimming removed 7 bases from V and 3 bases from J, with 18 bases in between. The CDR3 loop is CASIPPGGAHTEAFF. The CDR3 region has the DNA TGTGCCAGCATACCACCCGGGGGCGCGCACACTGAAGCTTTCTTT.

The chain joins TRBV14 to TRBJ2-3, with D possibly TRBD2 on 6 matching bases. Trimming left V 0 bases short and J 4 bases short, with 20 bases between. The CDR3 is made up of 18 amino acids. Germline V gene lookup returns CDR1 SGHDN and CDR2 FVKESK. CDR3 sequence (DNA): TGTGCCAGCAGCCAAGATAAATATGGGACTCAAGTACCAGATACGCAGTATTTT. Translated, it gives CASSQDKYGTQVPDTQYF.

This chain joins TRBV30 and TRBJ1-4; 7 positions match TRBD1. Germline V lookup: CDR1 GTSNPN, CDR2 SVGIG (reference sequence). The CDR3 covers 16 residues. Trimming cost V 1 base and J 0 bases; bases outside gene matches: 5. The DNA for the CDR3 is TGTGCCTGGAGTGGACAGGGACCGTCAACTAATGAAAAACTGTTTTTT. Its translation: CAWSGQGPSTNEKLFF. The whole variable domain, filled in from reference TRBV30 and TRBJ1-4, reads SQTIHQWPATLVQPVGSPLSLECTVEGTSNPNLYWYRQAAGRGLQLLFYSVGIGQISSEVPQNLSASRPQDRQFILSSKKLLLSDSGFYLCAWSGQGPSTNEKLFFGSGTQLSVL.

The DNA of the CDR3 is TGTGCCTGGAGTGGGGGCTGGGGACAGGGGGATAACTATGGCTACACCTTC. Protein product: CAWSGGWGQGDNYGYTF. The genes are TRBV30 and TRBJ1-2; TRBD1 matches at 11 bases. Germline V CDR1 and CDR2: GTSNPN, SVGIG (reference sequence). Germline trimming cut 1 base from V and 1 base from J; bases unmatched to any gene: 8. The CDR3 is 17 amino acids.

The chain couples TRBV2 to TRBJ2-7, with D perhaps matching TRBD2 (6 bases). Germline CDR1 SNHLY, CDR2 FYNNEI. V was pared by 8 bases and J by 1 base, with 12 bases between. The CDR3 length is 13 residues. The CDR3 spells CASGRTESYEQYF. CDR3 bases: TGTGCCAGCGGGAGGACGGAGTCCTACGAGCAGTACTTC.

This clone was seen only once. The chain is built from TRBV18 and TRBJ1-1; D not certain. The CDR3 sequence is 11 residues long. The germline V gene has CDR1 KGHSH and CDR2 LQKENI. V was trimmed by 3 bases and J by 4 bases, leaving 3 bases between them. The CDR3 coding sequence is TGTGCCAGCTCACCCTCCACTGAAGCTTTCTTT. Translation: CASSPSTEAFF.

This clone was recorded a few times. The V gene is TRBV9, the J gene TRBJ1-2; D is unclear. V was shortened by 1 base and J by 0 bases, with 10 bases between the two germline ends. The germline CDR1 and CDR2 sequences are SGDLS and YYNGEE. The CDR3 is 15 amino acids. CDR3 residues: CASSVRLNPNYGYTF. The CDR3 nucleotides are TGTGCCAGCAGCGTAAGGCTCAATCCTAACTATGGCTACACCTTC.

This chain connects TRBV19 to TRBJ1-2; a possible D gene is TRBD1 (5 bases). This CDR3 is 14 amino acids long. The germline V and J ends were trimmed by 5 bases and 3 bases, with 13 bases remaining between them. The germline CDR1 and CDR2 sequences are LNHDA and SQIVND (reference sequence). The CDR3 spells CASSPKDSDYGYTF. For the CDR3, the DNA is TGTGCCAGTAGTCCCAAAGACAGTGACTATGGCTACACCTTC.

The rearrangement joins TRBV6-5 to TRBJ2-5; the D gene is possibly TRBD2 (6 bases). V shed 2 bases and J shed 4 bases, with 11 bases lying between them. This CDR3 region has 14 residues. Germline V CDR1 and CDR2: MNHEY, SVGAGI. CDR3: CASSYGAGLETQYF. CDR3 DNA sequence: TGTGCCAGCAGTTACGGTGCGGGGTTAGAGACCCAGTACTTC.

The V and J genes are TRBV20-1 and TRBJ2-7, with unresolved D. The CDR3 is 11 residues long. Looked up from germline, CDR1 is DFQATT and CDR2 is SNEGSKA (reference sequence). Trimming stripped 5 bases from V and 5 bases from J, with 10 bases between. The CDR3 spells CSAGDLDEQYF. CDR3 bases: TGCAGTGCTGGGGATCTCGACGAGCAGTACTTC.

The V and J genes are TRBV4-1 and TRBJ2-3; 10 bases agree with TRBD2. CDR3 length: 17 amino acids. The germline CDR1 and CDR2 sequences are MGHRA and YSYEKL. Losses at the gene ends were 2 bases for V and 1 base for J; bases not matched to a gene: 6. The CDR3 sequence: CASSQTASGGGTDTQYF. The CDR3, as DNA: TGCGCCAGCAGCCAAACCGCTAGCGGGGGTGGCACAGATACGCAGTATTTT.

CDR3 bases: TGCGCCAGCAGATTTGACAGGGAGAATTCACCCCTCCACTTT. Protein sequence: CASRFDRENSPLHF. V gene TRBV5-1 combines with J gene TRBJ1-6; 7 bases agree with TRBD1. The CDR3 runs 14 residues. The junction had 6 bases not matched to a gene; V was cut back by 5 bases and J by 7 bases. Germline V lookup: CDR1 SGHRS, CDR2 YFSETQ.

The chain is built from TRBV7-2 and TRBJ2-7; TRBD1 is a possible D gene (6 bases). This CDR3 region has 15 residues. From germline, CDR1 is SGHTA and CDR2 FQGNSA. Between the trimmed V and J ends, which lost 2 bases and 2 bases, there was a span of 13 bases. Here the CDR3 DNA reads TGTGCCAGCAGCTTATCAGGGGCGCTGACCTACGAGCAGTACTTC. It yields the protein CASSLSGALTYEQYF.

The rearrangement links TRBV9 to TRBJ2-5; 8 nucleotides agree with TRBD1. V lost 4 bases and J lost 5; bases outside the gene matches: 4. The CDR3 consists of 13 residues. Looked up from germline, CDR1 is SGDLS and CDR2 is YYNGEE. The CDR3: CASSFRGQETQYF. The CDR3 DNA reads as TGTGCCAGCAGCTTCAGGGGGCAGGAGACCCAGTACTTC.

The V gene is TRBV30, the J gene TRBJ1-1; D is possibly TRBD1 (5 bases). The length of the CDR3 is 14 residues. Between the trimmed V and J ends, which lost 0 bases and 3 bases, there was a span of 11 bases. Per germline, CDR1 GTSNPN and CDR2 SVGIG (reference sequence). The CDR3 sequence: CAWSVRMGDTEAFF. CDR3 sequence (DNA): TGTGCCTGGAGTGTACGTATGGGGGACACTGAAGCTTTCTTT. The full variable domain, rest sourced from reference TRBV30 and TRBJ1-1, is SQTIHQWPATLVQPVGSPLSLECTVEGTSNPNLYWYRQAAGRGLQLLFYSVGIGQISSEVPQNLSASRPQDRQFILSSKKLLLSDSGFYLCAWSVRMGDTEAFFGQGTRLTVV.

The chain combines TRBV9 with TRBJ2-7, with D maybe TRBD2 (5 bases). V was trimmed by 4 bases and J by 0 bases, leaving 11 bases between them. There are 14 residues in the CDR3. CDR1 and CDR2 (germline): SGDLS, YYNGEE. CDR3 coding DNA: TGTGCCAGCAGCCCCTGGAGGTTCTCCTACGAGCAGTACTTC. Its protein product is CASSPWRFSYEQYF.

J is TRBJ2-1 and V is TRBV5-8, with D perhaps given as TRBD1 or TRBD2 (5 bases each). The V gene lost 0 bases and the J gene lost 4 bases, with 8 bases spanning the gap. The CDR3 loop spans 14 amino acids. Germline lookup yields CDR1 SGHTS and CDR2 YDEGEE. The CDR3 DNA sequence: TGTGCCAGCAGCTTGGTTGGGGGTTACAATGAGCAGTTCTTC. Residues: CASSLVGGYNEQFF.

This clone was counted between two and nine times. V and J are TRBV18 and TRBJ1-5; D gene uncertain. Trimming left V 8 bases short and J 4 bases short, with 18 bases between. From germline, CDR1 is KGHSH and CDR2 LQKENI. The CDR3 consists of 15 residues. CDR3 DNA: TGTGCCAGCCACGGCAACCGGGCCCAGAATCAGCCCCAGCATTTT. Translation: CASHGNRAQNQPQHF.

This CDR3 reads CASSLLDGNTIYF. The CDR3 DNA reads as TGTGCCAGCAGCTTGCTCGATGGAAACACCATATATTTT. The rearrangement joins TRBV5-8 to TRBJ1-3; D is unresolved. Per germline, CDR1 SGHTS and CDR2 YDEGEE. CDR3 size: 13 residues. V lost 1 base, J lost 3 bases, and 5 bases lay in between.

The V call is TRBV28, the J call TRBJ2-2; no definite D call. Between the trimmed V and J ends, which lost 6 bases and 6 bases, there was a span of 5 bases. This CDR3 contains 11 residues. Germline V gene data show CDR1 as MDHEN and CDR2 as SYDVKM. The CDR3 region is CASRLSGELFF. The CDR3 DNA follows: TGTGCCAGCAGACTCTCCGGGGAGCTGTTTTTT.

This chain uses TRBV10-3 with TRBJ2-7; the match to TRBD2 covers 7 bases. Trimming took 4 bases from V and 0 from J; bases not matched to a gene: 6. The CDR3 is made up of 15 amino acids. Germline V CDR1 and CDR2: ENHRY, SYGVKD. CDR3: CAISAGAGLSYEQYF. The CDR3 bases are TGTGCCATCAGTGCGGGAGCGGGACTCTCCTACGAGCAGTACTTC.

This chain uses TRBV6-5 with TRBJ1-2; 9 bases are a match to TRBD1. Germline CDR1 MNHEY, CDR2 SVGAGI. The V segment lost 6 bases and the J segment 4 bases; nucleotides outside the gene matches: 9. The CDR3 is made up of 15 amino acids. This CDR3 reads CASRDGTGKTYGYTF. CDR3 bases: TGTGCCAGCAGGGATGGGACAGGGAAGACCTATGGCTACACCTTC.

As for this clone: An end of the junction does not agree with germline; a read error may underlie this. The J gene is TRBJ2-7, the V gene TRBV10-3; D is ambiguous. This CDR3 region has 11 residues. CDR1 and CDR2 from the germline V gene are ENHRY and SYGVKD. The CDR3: CAISESGRQSF. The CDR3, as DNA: TGTGCCATCAGTGAGTCCGGACGCCAGTCCTTC.

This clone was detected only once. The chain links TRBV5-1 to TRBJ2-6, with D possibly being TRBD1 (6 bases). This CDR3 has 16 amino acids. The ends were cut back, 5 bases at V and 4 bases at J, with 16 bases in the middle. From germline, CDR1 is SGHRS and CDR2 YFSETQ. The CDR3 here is CASSSDPGTGANVLTF. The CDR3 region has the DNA TGCGCCAGCAGTAGCGACCCCGGGACAGGGGCCAACGTCCTGACTTTC.